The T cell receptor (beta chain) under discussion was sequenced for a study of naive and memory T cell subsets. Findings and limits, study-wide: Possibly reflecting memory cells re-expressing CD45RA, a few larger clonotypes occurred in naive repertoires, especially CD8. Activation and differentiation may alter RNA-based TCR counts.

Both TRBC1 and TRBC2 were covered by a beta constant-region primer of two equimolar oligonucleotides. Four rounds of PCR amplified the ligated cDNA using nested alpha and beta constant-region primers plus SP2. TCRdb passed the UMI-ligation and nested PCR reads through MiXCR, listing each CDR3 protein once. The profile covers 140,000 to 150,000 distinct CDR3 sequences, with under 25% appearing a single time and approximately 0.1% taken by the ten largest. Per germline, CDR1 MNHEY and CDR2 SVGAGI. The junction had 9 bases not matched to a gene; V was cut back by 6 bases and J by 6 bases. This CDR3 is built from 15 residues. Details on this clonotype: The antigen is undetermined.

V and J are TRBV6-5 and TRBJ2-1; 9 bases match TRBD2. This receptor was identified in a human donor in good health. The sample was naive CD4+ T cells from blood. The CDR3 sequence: CASSQASGIINEQFF. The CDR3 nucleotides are TGTGCCAGCAGCCAAGCTAGCGGGATCATCAATGAGCAGTTCTTC.